This T cell receptor beta chain was profiled in a study of cytomegalovirus exposure and HLA in healthy donors. Study-level information: The roughly 660 first-cohort repertoires shared a platform with the approximately 110 validation repertoires, as reported in a later analysis. Overall study results and limits: The tendency of first-cohort TCR clusters to co-occur in the roughly 130 validation repertoires emerged from a later analysis. Many donors shared some public TCRs, even though most TCR sequences were rare.

As concerns this clone: Its antigen is unidentified.

CDR1 and CDR2 (germline): SGHDT, YYEEEE. The CDR3 length is 14 residues. V was cut by 2 bases and J by 4 bases, with 12 bases left in between. Using immunoSEQ multiplex PCR, the repertoire was profiled, and TCRdb retains in-frame clones only, with some absent. The sample has over 85,000 clones; less than 95% are singletons. The chain links TRBV5-6 to TRBJ1-1; D is possibly TRBD1 (6 bases). Sequencing was performed on PBMCs. The clonotype originates from a woman between 18 and 29 years old in good health and CMV-seronegative. CDR3: CASSFGSGVTEAFF. In nucleotides, the CDR3 is TGTGCCAGCAGCTTTGGTTCAGGGGTCACTGAAGCTTTCTTT.